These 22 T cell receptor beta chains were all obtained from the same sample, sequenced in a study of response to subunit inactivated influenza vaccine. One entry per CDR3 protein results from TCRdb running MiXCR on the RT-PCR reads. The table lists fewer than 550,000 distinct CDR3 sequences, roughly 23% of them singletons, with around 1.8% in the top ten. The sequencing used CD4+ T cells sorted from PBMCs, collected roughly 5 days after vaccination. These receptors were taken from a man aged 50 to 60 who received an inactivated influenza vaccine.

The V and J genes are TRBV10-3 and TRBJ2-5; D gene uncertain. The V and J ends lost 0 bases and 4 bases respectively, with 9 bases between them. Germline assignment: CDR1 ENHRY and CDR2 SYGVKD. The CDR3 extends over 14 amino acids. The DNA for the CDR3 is TGTGCCATCAGTGAGTCGATAGGGCTAGAGACCCAGTACTTC. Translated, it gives CAISESIGLETQYF.

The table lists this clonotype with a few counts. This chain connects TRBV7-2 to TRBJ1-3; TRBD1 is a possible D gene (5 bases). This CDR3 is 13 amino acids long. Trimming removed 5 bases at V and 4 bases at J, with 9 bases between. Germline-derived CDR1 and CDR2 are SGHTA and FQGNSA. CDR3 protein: CASSADSGNTIYF. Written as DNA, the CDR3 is TGTGCCAGCAGCGCAGACAGCGGAAACACCATATATTTT.

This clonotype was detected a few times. CDR3 DNA: TGTGCCAGCAGCTCCTTTAGCGTGCGGGCAGCAAACTCCTACGAGCAGTACTTC. It specifies CASSSFSVRAANSYEQYF. The rearrangement links TRBV11-2 to TRBJ2-7, with TRBD2 as a possible D gene (5 bases). Trimming took off 4 bases at V and 0 bases at J, with 22 bases between the two ends. Per germline, CDR1 SGHAT and CDR2 FQNNGV. The CDR3 covers 18 residues.

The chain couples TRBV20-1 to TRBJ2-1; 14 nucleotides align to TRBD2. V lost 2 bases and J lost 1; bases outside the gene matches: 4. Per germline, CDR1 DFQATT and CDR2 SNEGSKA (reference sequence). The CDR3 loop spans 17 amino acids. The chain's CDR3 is CSARSGTSGRSYNEQFF. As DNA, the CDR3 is TGCAGTGCTAGATCCGGGACTAGCGGGAGATCCTACAATGAGCAGTTCTTC.

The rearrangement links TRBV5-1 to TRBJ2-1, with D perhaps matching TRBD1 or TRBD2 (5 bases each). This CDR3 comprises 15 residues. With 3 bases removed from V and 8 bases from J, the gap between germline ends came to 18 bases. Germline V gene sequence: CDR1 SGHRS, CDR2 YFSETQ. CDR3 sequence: CASSSPGARVHEQFF. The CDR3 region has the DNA TGCGCCAGCAGCTCCCCCGGGGCGCGAGTCCATGAGCAGTTCTTC.

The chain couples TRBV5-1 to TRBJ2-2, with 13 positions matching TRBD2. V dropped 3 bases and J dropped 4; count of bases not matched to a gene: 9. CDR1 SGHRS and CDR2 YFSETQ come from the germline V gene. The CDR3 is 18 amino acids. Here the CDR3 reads CASSYSRLAGGVTGELFF. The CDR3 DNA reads TGCGCCAGCAGCTATAGTAGACTAGCGGGAGGAGTCACCGGGGAGCTGTTTTTT.

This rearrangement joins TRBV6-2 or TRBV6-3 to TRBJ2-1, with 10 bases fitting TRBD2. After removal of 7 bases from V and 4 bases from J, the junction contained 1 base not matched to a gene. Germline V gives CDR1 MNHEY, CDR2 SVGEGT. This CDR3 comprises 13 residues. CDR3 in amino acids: CASTAGGYNEQFF. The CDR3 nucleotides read TGTGCCAGCACAGCGGGGGGGTACAATGAGCAGTTCTTC.

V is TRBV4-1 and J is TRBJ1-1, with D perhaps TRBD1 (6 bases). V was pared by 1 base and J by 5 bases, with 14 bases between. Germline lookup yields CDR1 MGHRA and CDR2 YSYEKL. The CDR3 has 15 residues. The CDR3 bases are TGCGCCAGCAGCCAAGGCGGGGGGGCGCGAACTGAAGCTTTCTTT. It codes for CASSQGGGARTEAFF.

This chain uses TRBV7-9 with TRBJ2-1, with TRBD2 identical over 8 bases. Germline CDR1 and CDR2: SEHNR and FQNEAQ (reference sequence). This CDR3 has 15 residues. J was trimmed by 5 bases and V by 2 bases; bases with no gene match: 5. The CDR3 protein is CASSLKGTRDNEQFF. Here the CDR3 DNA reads TGTGCCAGCAGCTTAAAAGGGACTAGGGACAATGAGCAGTTCTTC.

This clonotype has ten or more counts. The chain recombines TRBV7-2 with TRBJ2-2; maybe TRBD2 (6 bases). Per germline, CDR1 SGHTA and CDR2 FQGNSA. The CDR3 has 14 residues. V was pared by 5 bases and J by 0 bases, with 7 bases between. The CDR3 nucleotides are TGTGCCAGCAGCCGGGACTCGAACACCGGGGAGCTGTTTTTT. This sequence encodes CASSRDSNTGELFF.

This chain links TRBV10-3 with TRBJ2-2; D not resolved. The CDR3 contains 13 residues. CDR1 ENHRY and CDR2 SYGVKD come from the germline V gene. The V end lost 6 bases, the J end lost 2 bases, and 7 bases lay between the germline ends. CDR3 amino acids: CAIRTTNTGELFF. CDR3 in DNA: TGTGCCATCAGGACAACCAACACCGGGGAGCTGTTTTTT.

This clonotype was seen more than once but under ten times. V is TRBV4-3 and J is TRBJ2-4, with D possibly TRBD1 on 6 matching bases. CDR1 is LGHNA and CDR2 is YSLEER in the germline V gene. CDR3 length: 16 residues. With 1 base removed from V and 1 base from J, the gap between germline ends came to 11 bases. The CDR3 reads CASSQVERGAKNIQYF. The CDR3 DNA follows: TGCGCCAGCAGCCAAGTGGAGAGGGGGGCCAAAAACATTCAGTACTTC.

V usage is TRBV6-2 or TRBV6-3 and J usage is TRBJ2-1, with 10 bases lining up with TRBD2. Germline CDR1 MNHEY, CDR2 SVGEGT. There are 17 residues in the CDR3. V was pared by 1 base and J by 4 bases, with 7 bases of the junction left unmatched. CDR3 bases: TGTGCCAGCAGTTACTTGGCTAGCGGGGGATATTACAATGAGCAGTTCTTC. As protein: CASSYLASGGYYNEQFF.

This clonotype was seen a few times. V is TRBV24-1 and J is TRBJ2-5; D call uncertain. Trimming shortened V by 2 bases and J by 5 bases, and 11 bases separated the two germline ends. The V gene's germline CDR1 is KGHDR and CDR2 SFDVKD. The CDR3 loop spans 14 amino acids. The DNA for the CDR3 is TGTGCCACCAGTGATTCTAGGGCCGGGGAGACCCAGTACTTC. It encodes CATSDSRAGETQYF.

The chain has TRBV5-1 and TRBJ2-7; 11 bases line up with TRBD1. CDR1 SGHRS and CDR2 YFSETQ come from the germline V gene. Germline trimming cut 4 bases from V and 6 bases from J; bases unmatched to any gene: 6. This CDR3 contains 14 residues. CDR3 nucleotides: TGCGCCAGCAGCGAGGGACAGGGGGTCTCCGAGCAGTACTTC. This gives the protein CASSEGQGVSEQYF.

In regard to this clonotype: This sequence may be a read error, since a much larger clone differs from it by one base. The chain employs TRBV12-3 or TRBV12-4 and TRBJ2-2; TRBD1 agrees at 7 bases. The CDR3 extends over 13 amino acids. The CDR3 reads CVSRGLGRGELFF. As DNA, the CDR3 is TGTGTCAGCAGGGGGTTGGGTCGAGGGGAGCTGTTTTTT.

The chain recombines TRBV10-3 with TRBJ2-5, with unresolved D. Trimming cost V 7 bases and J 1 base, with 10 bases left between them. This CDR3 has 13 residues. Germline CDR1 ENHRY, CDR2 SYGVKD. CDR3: CAITPGIQETQYF. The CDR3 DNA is TGTGCCATCACGCCCGGAATCCAAGAGACCCAGTACTTC.

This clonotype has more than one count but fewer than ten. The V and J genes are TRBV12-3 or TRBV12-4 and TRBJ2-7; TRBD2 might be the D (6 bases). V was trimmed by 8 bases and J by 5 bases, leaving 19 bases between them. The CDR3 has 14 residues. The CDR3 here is CASGLGTPMHEQYF. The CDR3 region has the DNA TGTGCCAGCGGATTGGGGACTCCTATGCACGAGCAGTACTTC.

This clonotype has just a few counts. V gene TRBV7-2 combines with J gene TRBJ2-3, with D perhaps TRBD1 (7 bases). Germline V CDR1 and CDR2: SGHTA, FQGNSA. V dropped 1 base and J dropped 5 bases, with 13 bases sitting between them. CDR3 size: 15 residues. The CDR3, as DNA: TGTGCCAGCAGCTTAGATCGGCAGGGGGGAGATACGCAGTATTTT. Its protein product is CASSLDRQGGDTQYF.

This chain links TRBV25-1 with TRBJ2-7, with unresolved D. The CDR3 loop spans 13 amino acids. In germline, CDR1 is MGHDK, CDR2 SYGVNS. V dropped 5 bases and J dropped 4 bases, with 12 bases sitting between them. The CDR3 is CASSPPIDYEQYF. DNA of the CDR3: TGTGCCAGCAGTCCTCCGATAGATTACGAGCAGTACTTC.

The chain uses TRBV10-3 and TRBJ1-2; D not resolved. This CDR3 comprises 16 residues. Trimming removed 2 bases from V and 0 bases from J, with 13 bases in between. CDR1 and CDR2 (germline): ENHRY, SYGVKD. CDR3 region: CAISETVSDTNYGYTF. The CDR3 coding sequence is TGTGCCATCAGTGAGACGGTTTCAGACACTAACTATGGCTACACCTTC.

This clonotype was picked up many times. Here the CDR3 DNA reads TGCAGCGTTGTAGACAGGGGGCAAGGAGATACGCAGTATTTT. This encodes CSVVDRGQGDTQYF. The chain couples TRBV29-1 to TRBJ2-3; TRBD1 matches at 10 bases. Germline V CDR1 and CDR2: SQVTM, ANQGSEA. J gave up 5 bases and V 4 bases, and 6 bases lay outside the gene matches. The CDR3 has 14 amino acids.